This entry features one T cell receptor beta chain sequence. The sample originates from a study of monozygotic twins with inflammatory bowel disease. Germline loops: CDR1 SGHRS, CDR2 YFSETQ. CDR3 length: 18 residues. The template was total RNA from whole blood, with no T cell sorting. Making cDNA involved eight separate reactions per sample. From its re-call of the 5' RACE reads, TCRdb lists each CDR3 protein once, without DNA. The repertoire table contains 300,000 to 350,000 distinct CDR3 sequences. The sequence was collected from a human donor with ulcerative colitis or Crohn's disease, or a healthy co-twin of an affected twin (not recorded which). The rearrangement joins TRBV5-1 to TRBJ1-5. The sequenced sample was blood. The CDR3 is CASSFSPSDGASNQPQHF.